The 15 T cell receptor beta chains below all came from one sample that was sequenced in a study of cytomegalovirus exposure and HLA in healthy donors. Produced via immunoSEQ multiplex PCR; TCRdb's table is partial and in-frame only. The table shows approximately 110,000 clones, with roughly 93% occurring only once. What was sequenced was PBMCs. Receptor source: a woman aged 18-35 years in good health and CMV-seronegative.

The chain carries TRBV5-6 and TRBJ2-3; 9 positions agree with TRBD1. The junction had 8 bases not matched to a gene; V was cut back by 3 bases and J by 3 bases. The germline CDR1 and CDR2 sequences are SGHDT and YYEEEE. The CDR3 contains 16 residues. CDR3 sequence reads: CASSSSGTGRTDTQYF. The CDR3 region has the DNA TGTGCCAGCAGCTCCTCCGGGACAGGGAGGACAGATACGCAGTATTTT.

This clone was seen once. This chain links TRBV5-6 with TRBJ1-6; D remains unclear. Trimming removed 3 bases from V and 6 bases from J, with 13 bases in between. The CDR3 totals 15 residues. Per the germline V gene, CDR1 is SGHDT and CDR2 is YYEEEE. The CDR3 loop reads CASSSGRRGNSPLHF. DNA of the CDR3: TGTGCCAGCAGCTCCGGACGGCGGGGTAATTCACCCCTCCACTTT.

This clone was counted once. The chain carries TRBV19 and TRBJ2-2, with 9 bases matching TRBD1. Germline V gene lookup returns CDR1 LNHDA and CDR2 SQIVND (reference sequence). The junction had 14 bases not matched to a gene; V was cut back by 6 bases and J by 3 bases. The CDR3 loop spans 18 amino acids. DNA for the CDR3: TGTGCCAGTAGGGACAGGGGTGGCAGGTCTTTTTACACCGGGGAGCTGTTTTTT. It yields the protein CASRDRGGRSFYTGELFF.

The genes are TRBV9 and TRBJ2-3; no definite D call. CDR1 is SGDLS, CDR2 YYNGEE, per germline. The ends were cut back, 2 bases at V and 2 bases at J, with 6 bases in the middle. CDR3 length: 13 amino acids. This chain's CDR3 is CASSVVFTDTQYF. The CDR3 nucleotides are TGTGCCAGCAGCGTCGTCTTCACAGATACGCAGTATTTT.

The chain joins TRBV2 to TRBJ2-4; D gene uncertain. Per the germline V gene, CDR1 is SNHLY and CDR2 is FYNNEI. V dropped 2 bases and J dropped 13 bases, with 15 bases sitting between them. The CDR3 is 13 amino acids. The CDR3 protein is CASSESSSNWQYF. The CDR3 coding sequence is TGTGCCAGCAGTGAAAGCTCTTCGAACTGGCAGTACTTC.

V is TRBV5-1 and J is TRBJ1-3; D gene unclear. The V end lost 1 base, the J end lost 4 bases, and 21 bases lay between the germline ends. CDR3 length equals 18 residues. Germline-derived CDR1 and CDR2 are SGHRS and YFSETQ. The CDR3 DNA follows: TGCGCCAGCAGCTTGATTGAGAATGGGCCCTTATCCGGAAACACCATATATTTT. Translation: CASSLIENGPLSGNTIYF.

The rearrangement joins TRBV6-1 to TRBJ1-2; the match to TRBD1 covers 8 bases. The V and J ends lost 3 bases and 4 bases, in that order; junction bases with no gene match: 1. This CDR3 has 13 amino acids. Germline assignment: CDR1 MNHNS and CDR2 SASEGT. The CDR3 sequence: CASSETGVYGYTF. CDR3 sequence (DNA): TGTGCCAGCAGTGAGACAGGGGTCTATGGCTACACCTTC.

The chain has TRBV10-3 and TRBJ1-1, with D perhaps matching TRBD1 (5 bases). Germline CDR1 and CDR2: ENHRY and SYGVKD. The CDR3 is 18 amino acids. V was pared by 9 bases and J by 5 bases, with 31 bases between. The CDR3 bases are TGTGCCATGCTTTATCAGTATGCCGATAGCGGGGAGGGGACTGAAGCTTTCTTT. Its translation: CAMLYQYADSGEGTEAFF.

This clone appeared a single time. This chain connects TRBV6-5 to TRBJ1-2; the D gene is possibly TRBD1 (5 bases). Germline CDR1 and CDR2: MNHEY and SVGAGI. The CDR3 is made up of 16 amino acids. With 0 bases removed from V and 4 bases from J, the gap between germline ends came to 15 bases. The CDR3 reads CASSYSGPQDGYGYTF. CDR3 bases: TGTGCCAGCAGTTACTCGGGCCCACAGGACGGCTATGGCTACACCTTC.

V and J are TRBV15 and TRBJ2-7; 8 bases fit TRBD1. Germline V gene data show CDR1 as LNHNV and CDR2 as YYDKDF (reference sequence). J lost 6 bases, V lost 1 base, and 8 bases had no gene match. The CDR3 has 15 amino acids. The CDR3 here is CATSRGGQGSGEQYF. CDR3 sequence (DNA): TGTGCCACCAGCAGAGGCGGACAGGGATCGGGCGAGCAGTACTTC.

V and J are TRBV9 and TRBJ2-7, with D perhaps TRBD2 (5 bases). The V gene lost 0 bases and the J gene lost 1 base, with 14 bases spanning the gap. CDR3 length: 16 amino acids. Germline V gene lookup returns CDR1 SGDLS and CDR2 YYNGEE. The CDR3 nucleotides are TGTGCCAGCAGCGTAGGAGGAGCGGCAGGTTCCTACGAGCAGTACTTC. Residues: CASSVGGAAGSYEQYF.

The chain carries TRBV7-9 and TRBJ2-3; 10 bases are shared with TRBD2. CDR1 is SEHNR, CDR2 FQNEAQ, per germline (reference sequence). The CDR3 is 16 residues long. J lost 0 bases, V lost 1 base, and 1 base had no gene match. The CDR3 nucleotides are TGTGCCAGCAGCTTAGGGACTAGCGGCAGCACAGATACGCAGTATTTT. Protein product: CASSLGTSGSTDTQYF.

The chain employs TRBV5-5 and TRBJ1-3; D unresolved. The germline V gene has CDR1 SGHKS and CDR2 YYEKEE (reference sequence). CDR3 size: 15 residues. The ends were cut back, 1 base at V and 2 bases at J, with 10 bases in the middle. DNA for the CDR3: TGTGCCAGCAGCTTGTCGCGGCAGACTGGAAACACCATATATTTT. Protein: CASSLSRQTGNTIYF.

V gene TRBV29-1 combines with J gene TRBJ1-2; 8 positions match TRBD1. This CDR3 contains 14 residues. Per the germline V gene, CDR1 is SQVTM and CDR2 is ANQGSEA. Trimming cost V 2 bases and J 4 bases; bases outside gene matches: 6. The CDR3 DNA reads TGCAGCGTTGAATGGAGCAGGGGGCCCTATGGCTACACCTTC. Amino acids: CSVEWSRGPYGYTF.

This clone came up once. This rearrangement joins TRBV19 to TRBJ2-7; unclear D gene. This CDR3 has 14 residues. Germline CDR1 reads LNHDA; CDR2 reads SQIVND (reference sequence). With 3 bases removed from V and 0 bases from J, the gap between germline ends came to 9 bases. In nucleotides, the CDR3 is TGTGCCAGTAGTATTTCGTCAGTCTCCTACGAGCAGTACTTC. Protein: CASSISSVSYEQYF.